This is a list of T cell receptor beta chains from one sample in a study of cytomegalovirus exposure and HLA in healthy donors. Method: immunoSEQ multiplex PCR; TCRdb's copy keeps in-frame clones and lacks some. The table records more than 95,000 clones, roughly 9.1% of them present only once. What was sequenced was PBMCs. The receptors come from a man aged 35 to 55 in good health and CMV-seropositive. Each CDR3 is given with its conserved first and last residue.

J: TRBJ2-3
V: TRBV5-1
CDR3: CASSFQGMPDTQYF

J: TRBJ2-6
V: TRBV14
CDR3: CASSQDIGQIYSGANVLTF

J: TRBJ1-2
V: TRBV6-6
CDR3: CASSLREGDYGYTF

J: TRBJ2-2
V: TRBV12-5
CDR3: CASGLVLGGTGELFF

J: TRBJ2-1
V: TRBV15
CDR3: CATSTSATRDEQFF

J: TRBJ2-7
V: TRBV18
CDR3: CASSPPWRVASYEQYF

J: TRBJ2-1
V: TRBV9
CDR3: CASSVGAGGVFNEQFF

J: TRBJ2-7
V: TRBV25-1
CDR3: CASSEVRTGKSYEQYF

J: TRBJ2-7
V: TRBV5-4
CDR3: CASSLNERAHYEQYF

J: TRBJ2-3
V: TRBV7-9
CDR3: CASSLRSGTDTQYF

J: TRBJ1-5
V: TRBV7-2
CDR3: CASSLYQQPQHF

J: TRBJ1-5
V: TRBV5-6
CDR3: CASSLGTGLSQPQHF

J: TRBJ1-1
V: TRBV14
CDR3: CASSQARNRNTEAFF

J: TRBJ2-5
V: TRBV13
CDR3: CASSFRREGTQETQYF

J: TRBJ2-3
V: TRBV25-1
CDR3: CASSDGAGGPDTQYF

J: TRBJ1-2
V: TRBV25-1
CDR3: CASSEDRSNYGYTF

J: TRBJ2-2
V: TRBV5-6
CDR3: CASTFGAGNGELFF

J: TRBJ2-5
V: TRBV6-6
CDR3: CASSPSPMGQAPTQYF

J: TRBJ2-7
V: TRBV27
CDR3: CASTPRWTSGRIEQYF

J: TRBJ2-5
V: TRBV4-1
CDR3: CASSQGGSGQETQYF

J: TRBJ2-5
V: TRBV7-9
CDR3: CASSLVAGPETQYF

J: TRBJ2-3
V: TRBV10-1
CDR3: CASSESILATDTQYF

J: TRBJ2-2
V: TRBV5-1
CDR3: CASSLEFGTKNTGELFF

J: TRBJ1-2
V: TRBV30
CDR3: CAWSPRQGDSGGYTF

J: TRBJ2-1
V: TRBV27
CDR3: CASSLVHSSYNEQFF

J: TRBJ2-3
V: TRBV14
CDR3: CASSQDPKQGISRTDTQYF

J: TRBJ1-2
V: TRBV29-1
CDR3: CSVQGDGYTF

J: TRBJ2-7
V: TRBV6-1
CDR3: CASSEVDGGTYEQYF

J: TRBJ1-3
V: TRBV15
CDR3: CATSNRSSGNTIYF

J: TRBJ2-5
V: TRBV7-9
CDR3: CASNPGGSGETQYF

J: TRBJ2-3
V: TRBV10-2
CDR3: CASSESGGISTDTQYF

J: TRBJ2-2
V: TRBV6-1
CDR3: CASSEASLARELFF

J: TRBJ1-4
V: TRBV11-1
CDR3: CASSLGSRVNEKLFF

J: TRBJ1-1
V: TRBV5-1
CDR3: CASSWGTGASAFF

J: TRBJ2-7
V: TRBV25-1
CDR3: CASSEQGQTYEQYF

J: TRBJ2-1
V: TRBV6-4
CDR3: CASSDSSGSYNEQFF

J: TRBJ1-1
V: TRBV15
CDR3: CATSPGKVMGNTEAFF

J: TRBJ1-1
V: TRBV7-3
CDR3: CASSLTAGQENTEAFF

J: TRBJ2-5
V: TRBV11-3
CDR3: CASSFGTSGVQETQYF

J: TRBJ2-5
V: TRBV27
CDR3: CASSWTSGQETQYF

J: TRBJ2-7
V: TRBV28
CDR3: CASRSPREAYEQYF

J: TRBJ1-5
V: TRBV7-9
CDR3: CASSLQSNQPQHF

J: TRBJ2-1
V: TRBV4-1
CDR3: CASSWNSGRADEQFF

J: TRBJ2-7
V: TRBV7-9
CDR3: CASSRTGLGSYEQYF

J: TRBJ2-1
V: TRBV19
CDR3: CASSLTGNEQFF

J: TRBJ1-5
V: TRBV7-6
CDR3: CASSPGDRGNQPQHF

J: TRBJ2-7
V: TRBV9
CDR3: CASSPRQGASYEQYF

J: TRBJ1-3
V: TRBV7-2
CDR3: CASSVDSSGNTIYF

J: TRBJ2-1
V: TRBV5-8
CDR3: CASSLDRGDEQFF

J: TRBJ2-3
V: TRBV15
CDR3: CATSRDRRATDTQYF

J: TRBJ2-3
V: TRBV7-2
CDR3: CASSLELAGLGSTDTQYF

J: TRBJ2-5
V: TRBV2
CDR3: CASRAAAQETQYF